The T cell receptor (beta chain) under discussion was sequenced for a study of Graves' ophthalmopathy and Graves' hyperthyroidism. The CDR3 has 14 residues. Germline CDR1 and CDR2: SQVTM and ANQGSEA. Trimming stripped 2 bases from V and 0 bases from J, with 7 bases between. Amplified material comprised TCR beta CDR3 regions derived from RNA transcripts. RT-PCR in the first round used HTBI primers; a second-round multiplex PCR followed. TCRdb itself ran the multiplex PCR reads through MiXCR, one entry per CDR3 protein. The sample consists of over a million distinct CDR3 sequences, around a third of them appearing once. The sample holds many counts of this clonotype.

This rearrangement joins TRBV29-1 to TRBJ1-4; D is undetermined. This TCR was recovered from an adult man with Graves' hyperthyroidism. The sequenced material came from peripheral blood or thyroid tissue (not recorded which). The CDR3 DNA is TGCAGCGTTGAAATTGGGGCAACTAATGAAAAACTGTTTTTT. Protein: CSVEIGATNEKLFF.